The 26 T cell receptor beta chains below all came from one sample that was sequenced in a study of blood T cell repertoires in COVID-19. The repertoire was sequenced with immunoSEQ multiplex PCR; TCRdb's copy has only in-frame clones and lacks some. The sample consists of approximately 240,000 clones, around 82% of them appearing once. The sample comprised peripheral blood. Receptor source: a woman at least 80 years old with active or convalescent COVID-19.

This clone was observed a single time. The chain joins TRBV7-9 to TRBJ2-3; TRBD2 matches at 8 bases. Looked up from germline, CDR1 is SEHNR and CDR2 is FQNEAQ (reference sequence). V shed 1 base, J shed 3 bases, and the junction held 3 bases outside the gene matches. The CDR3 runs to 15 residues. CDR3 protein: CASSLGGLDTDTQYF. In DNA form, the CDR3 reads TGTGCCAGCAGCTTAGGGGGACTAGATACAGATACGCAGTATTTT.

V is TRBV6-5 and J is TRBJ1-2; tentatively, D is TRBD1 (6 bases). The germline CDR1 and CDR2 sequences are MNHEY and SVGAGI. CDR3 length: 13 residues. The V and J ends lost 6 bases and 7 bases respectively, with 15 bases between them. CDR3 in amino acids: CASRLGAPGGYTF. In nucleotides, the CDR3 is TGTGCCAGCAGGCTGGGGGCCCCTGGTGGCTACACCTTC.

This clone was detected only a few times. The J gene is TRBJ1-3, the V gene TRBV3-1 (or the pseudogene TRBV3-2), with D perhaps TRBD1 (5 bases). CDR3 length: 17 residues. Trimming removed 3 bases at V and 0 bases at J, with 15 bases between. Germline assignment: CDR1 LGHDT and CDR2 YNNKEL (reference sequence). Here the CDR3 DNA reads TGTGCCAGCAGCCATCAGTCGACAGAACTCTCTGGAAACACCATATATTTT. As protein: CASSHQSTELSGNTIYF.

This clone was observed once. The CDR3 loop reads CASSQTGFNEKLFF. The CDR3 DNA reads TGCGCCAGCAGCCAAACAGGGTTTAATGAAAAACTGTTTTTT. The chain links TRBV4-1 to TRBJ1-4; D is possibly TRBD1 (6 bases). Germline CDR1 and CDR2: MGHRA and YSYEKL. This CDR3 is 14 amino acids long. Between the trimmed V and J ends, which lost 2 bases and 4 bases, there was a span of 8 bases.

The chain employs TRBV12-3 or TRBV12-4 and TRBJ2-7; tentative D call: TRBD1 (5 bases). The CDR3 runs 13 residues. Trimming removed 7 bases from V and 6 bases from J, with 16 bases in between. The CDR3 coding sequence is TGTGCCAGCACTACTGGTCTTAGGGGCGAGCAGTACTTC. It yields the protein CASTTGLRGEQYF.

Here the CDR3 reads CASSFTSDTGELFF. CDR3 DNA sequence: TGCGCCAGCAGCTTTACTAGCGACACCGGGGAGCTGTTTTTT. The V gene is TRBV5-1, the J gene TRBJ2-2; TRBD2 matches at 7 bases. Germline values: CDR1 SGHRS, CDR2 YFSETQ. This CDR3 region has 14 residues. V was clipped by 2 bases and J by 3 bases; unmatched bases: 1.

The chain links TRBV19 to TRBJ1-6; 7 positions match TRBD1. The CDR3 runs to 14 residues. The J segment lost 9 bases and the V segment lost 3 bases, leaving 5 bases of the junction unmatched. Per the germline V gene, CDR1 is LNHDA and CDR2 is SQIVND (reference sequence). The CDR3 is CASSIGTATSPLHF. The CDR3 DNA reads TGTGCCAGTAGTATCGGGACAGCCACTTCACCCCTCCACTTT.

The rearrangement joins TRBV7-9 to TRBJ1-1, with D perhaps TRBD1 (6 bases). The V and J ends lost 5 bases and 11 bases respectively, with 15 bases between them. This CDR3 is built from 12 residues. Looked up from germline, CDR1 is SEHNR and CDR2 is FQNEAQ (reference sequence). Written as DNA, the CDR3 is TGTGCCAGCAGCCTCGGGGGGCTTGGCGCTTTCTTT. It specifies CASSLGGLGAFF.

The J gene is TRBJ1-1, the V gene TRBV6-6, with TRBD1 matching over 7 bases. V lost 6 bases, J lost 0 bases, and 10 bases stayed unmatched. Germline V gene sequence: CDR1 MNHNY, CDR2 SVGAGI (reference sequence). The CDR3 loop spans 16 amino acids. The CDR3: CASSRYRGSMNTEAFF. The CDR3 DNA follows: TGTGCCAGCAGCCGCTACAGGGGCTCGATGAACACTGAAGCTTTCTTT.

The rearrangement links TRBV30 to TRBJ1-2; tentatively, D is TRBD1 (6 bases). Germline CDR1 and CDR2: GTSNPN and SVGIG (reference sequence). The CDR3 runs to 13 residues. The DNA for the CDR3 is TGTGCTTCAGGACAGCTCTATAACTATGGCTACACCTTC. Protein product: CASGQLYNYGYTF.

V usage is TRBV5-8 and J usage is TRBJ1-5, with D unclear. V was clipped by 5 bases and J by 3 bases, with 9 bases between them. The CDR3 runs 13 residues. CDR1 is SGHTS, CDR2 YDEGEE, per germline. This CDR3 is CASSYSVNQPQHF. The CDR3 DNA follows: TGTGCCAGCAGTTATTCGGTCAATCAGCCCCAGCATTTT.

The chain employs TRBV5-1 and TRBJ2-5, with no clear D. CDR1 is SGHRS, CDR2 YFSETQ, per germline. The CDR3 length is 12 residues. V was trimmed by 1 base and J by 5 bases, leaving 6 bases between them. The CDR3 sequence is CASSLLMETQYF. CDR3 bases: TGCGCCAGCAGCTTGTTAATGGAGACCCAGTACTTC.

The V call is TRBV11-2, the J call TRBJ1-6; 8 bases align to TRBD1. CDR1 and CDR2 from the germline V gene are SGHAT and FQNNGV. Trimming took 4 bases from V and 7 from J; bases not matched to a gene: 3. The CDR3 loop spans 14 amino acids. The CDR3 here is CASSSGTGNSPLHF. Written as DNA, the CDR3 is TGTGCCAGCAGCTCCGGGACAGGCAATTCACCCCTCCACTTT. Based on the CDR3 plus reference TRBV11-2 and TRBJ1-6, the full variable domain is EAGVAQSPRYKIIEKRQSVAFWCNPISGHATLYWYQQILGQGPKLLIQFQNNGVVDDSQLPKDRFSAERLKGVDSTLKIQPAKLEDSAVYLCASSSGTGNSPLHFGNGTRLTVT.

The genes are TRBV18 and TRBJ1-1; 7 positions match TRBD1. V was pared by 3 bases and J by 1 base, with 5 bases of the junction left unmatched. Germline CDR1 is KGHSH and CDR2 is LQKENI. The CDR3 covers 15 residues. The CDR3 nucleotides are TGTGCCAGCTCACCGCGGGACAGACCGAACACTGAAGCTTTCTTT. As protein: CASSPRDRPNTEAFF.

J is TRBJ1-1 and V is TRBV5-6; D call uncertain. Trimming pared 0 bases from V and 0 bases from J, leaving 12 bases between. Looked up from germline, CDR1 is SGHDT and CDR2 is YYEEEE. The CDR3 loop spans 16 amino acids. CDR3 sequence reads: CASSLAAERLNTEAFF. Here the CDR3 DNA reads TGTGCCAGCAGCTTGGCCGCGGAGAGACTGAACACTGAAGCTTTCTTT.

V usage is TRBV6-5 and J usage is TRBJ1-2; 9 nucleotides match TRBD1. J lost 4 bases, V lost 5 bases, and 5 bases had no gene match. Germline V gives CDR1 MNHEY, CDR2 SVGAGI. The CDR3 runs 14 residues. CDR3 in amino acids: CASSPGQGTYGYTF. The CDR3 DNA reads TGTGCCAGCAGTCCCGGACAGGGGACCTATGGCTACACCTTC.

In its sample, this clone was seen a few times. The chain combines TRBV5-1 with TRBJ1-2, with a tentative D call TRBD1 (5 bases). Germline CDR1 reads SGHRS; CDR2 reads YFSETQ. The germline V and J ends were trimmed by 4 bases and 3 bases, with 13 bases remaining between them. The CDR3 loop spans 14 amino acids. The CDR3 region has the DNA TGCGCCAGCAGCCCCTCGGGGGGGTACTATGGCTACACCTTC. Encoded protein: CASSPSGGYYGYTF.

The gene calls are TRBV15 and TRBJ2-5; TRBD2 might be the D (6 bases). The germline V gene has CDR1 LNHNV and CDR2 YYDKDF (reference sequence). The CDR3 runs 15 residues. The ends were cut back, 1 base at V and 5 bases at J, with 14 bases in the middle. In DNA, the CDR3 is TGTGCCACCAGCAGAGCCGCCCGCAGCGGGGAGACCCAGTACTTC. This encodes CATSRAARSGETQYF.

Comments on this clone: Other DNA sequences within the sample encode an identical CDR3. CDR3 sequence (DNA): TGTGCCATCAGTGGGCAGGGGGCTACCGGGGAGCTGTTTTTT. This sequence encodes CAISGQGATGELFF. This chain links TRBV10-3 with TRBJ2-2; TRBD1 matches 8 bases. The CDR3 extends over 14 amino acids. Germline loops: CDR1 ENHRY, CDR2 SYGVKD. The V segment lost 4 bases and the J segment 5 bases; nucleotides outside the gene matches: 3.

With respect to this clone: The sample carries other DNA sequences with the same CDR3. J is TRBJ2-7 and V is TRBV24-1; 9 bases agree with TRBD1. The CDR3 length is 15 residues. The V segment lost 4 bases and the J segment 1 base; nucleotides outside the gene matches: 4. Per germline, CDR1 KGHDR and CDR2 SFDVKD. The CDR3 DNA follows: TGTGCCACCAGTGACCCCGGACAGGGGTCCTACGAGCAGTACTTC. Protein sequence: CATSDPGQGSYEQYF.

CDR3 DNA sequence: TGTGCCAGCAGCCCACAGCCTGCAACTAATGAAAAACTGTTTTTT. Translating gives CASSPQPATNEKLFF. The chain is built from TRBV28 and TRBJ1-4; D is uncertain. CDR3 length: 15 amino acids. CDR1 and CDR2 (germline): MDHEN, SYDVKM. V lost 6 bases and J lost 0, with 11 bases in between.

This chain links TRBV27 with TRBJ1-5; perhaps TRBD1 as D (6 bases). This CDR3 region has 15 residues. The V end was cut by 4 bases, the J end by 0 bases, with 10 bases between. Per germline, CDR1 MNHEY and CDR2 SMNVEV (reference sequence). This CDR3 reads CASSSQGYSNQPQHF. The CDR3 DNA reads TGTGCCAGCAGTTCCCAGGGGTATAGCAATCAGCCCCAGCATTTT.

The gene calls are TRBV5-5 and TRBJ2-2; 12 bases are a match to TRBD1. This CDR3 has 15 residues. The ends lost 7 bases at V and 7 bases at J; junction bases unmatched: 8. Looked up from germline, CDR1 is SGHKS and CDR2 is YYEKEE (reference sequence). The CDR3 nucleotides read TGTGCCAGCCAACCGGGACAGGGGGCAATCGGGGAGCTGTTTTTT. Translating it yields CASQPGQGAIGELFF.

This clone came up a few times. The chain carries TRBV5-4 and TRBJ2-7; TRBD1 matches at 8 bases. The CDR3 consists of 15 residues. The germline gives CDR1 SGHNT, CDR2 YYREEE (reference sequence). The trim removed 4 bases at V and 0 bases at J, leaving 6 bases unmatched. In DNA form, the CDR3 reads TGTGCCAGCAGCCAGGACAGGGCGAGCTCCTACGAGCAGTACTTC. Translation gives CASSQDRASSYEQYF. Together with reference TRBV5-4 and TRBJ2-7, the CDR3 gives the full variable domain: ETGVTQSPTHLIKTRGQQVTLRCSSQSGHNTVSWYQQALGQGPQFIFQYYREEENGRGNFPPRFSGLQFPNYSSELNVNALELDDSALYLCASSQDRASSYEQYFGPGTRLTVT.

Only one count was recorded for this clone. This sequence joins TRBV7-6 and TRBJ2-1, with 11 nucleotides matching TRBD2. The CDR3 covers 18 residues. The junction had 6 bases not matched to a gene; V was cut back by 0 bases and J by 2 bases. Germline loops: CDR1 SGHVS, CDR2 FNYEAQ. The CDR3 bases are TGTGCCAGCAGCTTAGCGTCGGCTAGCGGGGGGACCTACAATGAGCAGTTCTTC. Its protein product is CASSLASASGGTYNEQFF.

The CDR3 loop reads CASSLVLNTEAFF. The CDR3 region has the DNA TGTGCCAGCAGCCTCGTCCTGAACACTGAAGCTTTCTTT. The rearrangement joins TRBV9 to TRBJ1-1; D is uncertain. The germline V and J ends were trimmed by 4 bases and 0 bases, with 7 bases remaining between them. CDR3 size: 13 residues. Looked up from germline, CDR1 is SGDLS and CDR2 is YYNGEE.